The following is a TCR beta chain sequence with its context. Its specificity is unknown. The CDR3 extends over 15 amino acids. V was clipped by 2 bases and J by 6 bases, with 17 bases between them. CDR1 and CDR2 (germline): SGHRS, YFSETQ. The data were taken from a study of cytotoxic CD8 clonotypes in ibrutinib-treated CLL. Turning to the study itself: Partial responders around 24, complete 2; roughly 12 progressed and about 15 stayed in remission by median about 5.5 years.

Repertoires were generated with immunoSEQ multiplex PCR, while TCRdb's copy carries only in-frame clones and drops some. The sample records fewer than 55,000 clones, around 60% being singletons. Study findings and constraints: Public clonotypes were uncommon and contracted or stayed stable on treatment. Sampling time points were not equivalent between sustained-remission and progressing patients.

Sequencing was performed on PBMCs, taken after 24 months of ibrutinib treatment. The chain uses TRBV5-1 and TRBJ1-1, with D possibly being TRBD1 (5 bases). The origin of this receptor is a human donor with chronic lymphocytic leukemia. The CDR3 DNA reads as TGCGCCAGCAGCTTAGACACCGGGGGATGGCCTGAAGCTTTCTTT. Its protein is CASSLDTGGWPEAFF.